A few counts support the clone carrying this T cell receptor beta chain. Its antigen is undetermined. The CDR3 is 13 residues long. CDR1 LGHNT and CDR2 FRNRAP come from the germline V gene. The data were taken from a study of cytomegalovirus exposure and HLA in healthy donors. Study-level points and caveats: Among TCR beta chains, those listed as cytomegalovirus-associated numbered over 150.

The PCR was carried out with 60 Vbeta primers and 13 Jbeta primers. Clones were sequenced by immunoSEQ multiplex PCR, and TCRdb holds only the in-frame ones, with some missing. The data contain 90,000 to 110,000 clones, roughly 15% of them seen just once; the ten biggest clones take up over 0.65%. This sequence was found in a female donor in good health and CMV-seronegative. J is TRBJ2-2 and V is TRBV12-5, with 11 bases lining up with TRBD2. The specimen sequenced was PBMCs. The CDR3 nucleotides are TGTGCCTCCGGGACTAGCGGAGACGGGGAGCTGTTTTTT. Translating it yields CASGTSGDGELFF.